This passage covers 17 T cell receptor beta chains from one sample sequenced in a study of cytomegalovirus exposure and HLA in healthy donors. A multiplex PCR was run with 60 Vbeta primers and 13 Jbeta primers. Here immunoSEQ multiplex PCR was the method, and the copy in TCRdb shows in-frame clones only, minus some. The sample contains some 110,000 clones, approximately 82% of which appear only once. The sequenced sample was PBMCs. Receptor source: a man aged 35 to 55 in good health and CMV-seropositive.

This clone has just a few counts. The chain employs TRBV7-8 and TRBJ2-3; D gene uncertain. The germline V gene has CDR1 SGHVS and CDR2 FQNEAQ. V was pared by 3 bases and J by 3 bases, with 16 bases between. There are 16 residues in the CDR3. The CDR3 here is CASSFYLTKPTDTQYF. CDR3 nucleotide sequence: TGTGCCAGCAGCTTCTACCTCACTAAGCCTACAGATACGCAGTATTTT.

This clone showed up just a few times. The sample holds other DNA sequences that translate to the same CDR3. This chain uses TRBV14 with TRBJ2-7; TRBD1 aligns across 10 bases. Trimming at V came to 2 bases and at J to 2 bases, leaving 3 bases not matched to a gene. Germline V gene sequence: CDR1 SGHDN, CDR2 FVKESK. This CDR3 comprises 15 residues. The CDR3: CASSQLGTGAYEQYF. The CDR3 region has the DNA TGTGCCAGCAGCCAATTGGGGACAGGGGCCTACGAGCAGTACTTC.

This clone was observed a few times. The CDR3 loop reads CASSQEGQGDSRYTF. CDR3 bases: TGCGCCAGCAGCCAAGAAGGGCAGGGGGATTCACGCTACACCTTC. The rearrangement uses TRBV4-1 and TRBJ1-2; 7 bases agree with TRBD1. This CDR3 is built from 15 residues. The V segment lost 0 bases and the J segment 9 bases; nucleotides outside the gene matches: 10. The germline V gene encodes CDR1 MGHRA and CDR2 YSYEKL.

The V and J genes are TRBV19 and TRBJ2-3; 7 bases agree with TRBD1. Unmatched junction bases numbered 6, after V lost 3 bases and J lost 3 bases. Per germline, CDR1 LNHDA and CDR2 SQIVND (reference sequence). This CDR3 region has 15 residues. The CDR3 coding sequence is TGTGCCAGTAGTATTTTAAGGGGGCAAACAGATACGCAGTATTTT. Amino acid sequence: CASSILRGQTDTQYF.

CDR3 sequence: CATVIPGDIDYGYTF. The DNA for the CDR3 is TGTGCCACCGTCATCCCAGGGGATATTGACTATGGCTACACCTTC. The V and J genes are TRBV6-6 and TRBJ1-2, with D possibly being TRBD1 (6 bases). V gave up 10 bases and J gave up 3 bases, with 21 bases separating them. Germline V lookup: CDR1 MNHNY, CDR2 SVGAGI (reference sequence). This CDR3 contains 15 residues.

This clone was detected only once. This chain uses TRBV4-1 with TRBJ2-3, with 9 bases identical to TRBD1. Germline V lookup: CDR1 MGHRA, CDR2 YSYEKL. V dropped 4 bases and J dropped 1; count of bases not matched to a gene: 3. The CDR3 has 15 amino acids. CDR3 sequence: CASSLTGGGTDTQYF. In nucleotides, the CDR3 is TGCGCCAGCAGCCTTACAGGGGGCGGCACAGATACGCAGTATTTT.

V usage is TRBV7-9 and J usage is TRBJ2-5; D is perhaps TRBD2 (6 bases). The CDR3 spans 12 residues. V was pared by 3 bases and J by 4 bases, with 6 bases between. Germline CDR1 SEHNR, CDR2 FQNEAQ (reference sequence). Here the CDR3 DNA reads TGTGCCAGCAGCTTCGGGAGAGAGACCCAGTACTTC. Residues: CASSFGRETQYF.

The rearrangement joins TRBV2 to TRBJ2-6; a possible D gene is TRBD2 (7 bases). The ends were cut back, 7 bases at V and 1 base at J, with 17 bases in the middle. CDR1 is SNHLY and CDR2 is FYNNEI in the germline V gene. CDR3 size: 17 residues. The CDR3 DNA reads as TGTGCCAGCATCGGGGGGCGAGGGACGTCTGGGGCCAACGTCCTGACTTTC. Protein: CASIGGRGTSGANVLTF.

Regarding this clone: At one of its ends the junction is not consistent with the germline gene, which may arise from a read error. The chain carries TRBV7-7 and TRBJ2-1; TRBD2 matches 13 bases. Germline V gene data show CDR1 as SSHAT and CDR2 as FNYEAQ (reference sequence). The CDR3 has 14 residues. The CDR3 bases are TGTGCTAGCAGCATCACTAGCGGGGGGGCTGAGCAGTTCTTC. This sequence encodes CASSITSGGAEQFF.

The V gene is TRBV7-9, the J gene TRBJ1-4; D remains ambiguous. V lost 5 bases to trimming and J lost 8 bases, with 15 bases between them. Germline loops: CDR1 SEHNR, CDR2 FQNEAQ (reference sequence). The CDR3 is 14 residues long. CDR3 nucleotide sequence: TGTGCCAGCAGCCCACTAGGAGGGAAAGAAAAACTGTTTTTT. It translates to CASSPLGGKEKLFF. Together with reference TRBV7-9 and TRBJ1-4, the CDR3 gives the full variable domain: DTGVSQNPRHKITKRGQNVTFRCDPISEHNRLYWYRQTLGQGPEFLTYFQNEAQLEKSRLLSDRFSAERPKGSFSTLEIQRTEQGDSAMYLCASSPLGGKEKLFFGSGTQLSVL.

The chain joins TRBV4-3 to TRBJ1-2; 8 nucleotides agree with TRBD1. The J segment lost 8 bases and the V segment lost 2 bases, leaving 4 bases of the junction unmatched. This CDR3 spans 13 amino acids. In germline, CDR1 is LGHNA, CDR2 YSLEER. The CDR3 here is CASSQQGAEGYTF. CDR3 in DNA: TGCGCCAGCAGCCAACAGGGGGCAGAGGGCTACACCTTC.

V and J are TRBV7-2 and TRBJ1-4; 8 nucleotides align to TRBD1. This CDR3 comprises 15 residues. The germline gives CDR1 SGHTA, CDR2 FQGNSA. The V and J ends lost 5 bases and 7 bases, in that order; junction bases with no gene match: 9. CDR3: CASSIPTGVAEKLFF. The CDR3 DNA reads TGTGCCAGCAGCATACCGACAGGGGTGGCTGAAAAACTGTTTTTT.

This sequence joins TRBV5-1 and TRBJ2-7; 9 bases align to TRBD1. V lost 3 bases and J lost 2; bases outside the gene matches: 6. The CDR3 is made up of 15 amino acids. The germline V gene has CDR1 SGHRS and CDR2 YFSETQ. The DNA of the CDR3 is TGCGCCAGCAGCTGGACAGGGGAAGGGACCTACGAGCAGTACTTC. Translated: CASSWTGEGTYEQYF.

The V call is TRBV11-2, the J call TRBJ2-1, with TRBD1 identical over 9 bases. The germline V gene has CDR1 SGHAT and CDR2 FQNNGV. J was trimmed by 6 bases and V by 5 bases; bases with no gene match: 11. The CDR3 is 16 amino acids. CDR3 coding DNA: TGTGCCAGCAGCACGCGGTACAGGGGGCGAGGCAATGAGCAGTTCTTC. Its protein is CASSTRYRGRGNEQFF.

This sequence joins TRBV9 and TRBJ2-2; D is perhaps TRBD1 (7 bases). The CDR3 contains 15 residues. Per the germline V gene, CDR1 is SGDLS and CDR2 is YYNGEE. Trimming left V 5 bases short and J 5 bases short, with 16 bases between. This chain's CDR3 is CASSLDRAGTGELFF. The DNA of the CDR3 is TGTGCCAGCAGTCTTGACAGGGCGGGGACCGGGGAGCTGTTTTTT.

A few counts support this clone. Here the CDR3 reads CASSRIGFGLGDEQFF. CDR3 coding DNA: TGTGCCAGCAGCCGTATCGGTTTCGGACTAGGGGATGAGCAGTTCTTC. The chain recombines TRBV7-2 with TRBJ2-1, with 7 nucleotides matching TRBD2. Germline trimming cut 5 bases from V and 8 bases from J; bases unmatched to any gene: 15. CDR3 size: 16 residues. Germline assignment: CDR1 SGHTA and CDR2 FQGNSA.

This sequence joins TRBV7-2 and TRBJ2-5; tentative D call: TRBD1 (5 bases). Per the germline V gene, CDR1 is SGHTA and CDR2 is FQGNSA. CDR3 length: 17 residues. With 8 bases removed from V and 4 bases from J, the gap between germline ends came to 26 bases. The CDR3 DNA is TGTGCCAGCCTCGGCCCGATCCCTTCAAAGGGGCGAGAGACCCAGTACTTC. Its protein is CASLGPIPSKGRETQYF.